Listed below are T cell receptor beta chains from one sample, sequenced in a study of OX40 agonist ivuxolimab in advanced cancers. The data were produced by immunoSEQ multiplex PCR, yet TCRdb's version contains in-frame clones alone and is incomplete. The sample lists tens of thousands of clones, 94% occurring once. This material consisted of CD4+ or CD8+ T cells sorted from blood, taken in a trial of the OX40 agonist ivuxolimab. All receptors come from an adult with an advanced solid tumor such as melanoma, head and neck, liver or kidney cancer. CDR3s include the opening cysteine and the closing phenylalanine or tryptophan. D genes are given only for firm matches. Clone size appears in some rows only: once, few, many, or a class for an expanded clone.

v_call	clone_size	d_call	j_call	cdr3_nt	cdr3_aa
TRBV4-1	-	-	TRBJ2-7	TGCGCCAGCAGCCACGGGCCCACGTGGACACTGACCTACGAGCAGTACTTC	CASSHGPTWTLTYEQYF
TRBV4-1	-	-	TRBJ2-7	TGCGCCAGCAGCCAAGAGAGGGTTTCCTCCTACGAGCAGTACTTC	CASSQERVSSYEQYF
TRBV7-9	-	-	TRBJ1-4	TGTGCCAGCAGCCACCCCACCGGGACTCGGGAAAAACTGTTTTTT	CASSHPTGTREKLFF
TRBV4-1	-	TRBD1	TRBJ1-1	TGCGCCAGCAGCCCTCCGGGACAGTTGAACACTGAAGCTTTCTTT	CASSPPGQLNTEAFF
TRBV27	-	TRBD2	TRBJ2-3	TGTGCCAGCAGTCTTCTAGCGGGAGGAGTGACAGATACGCAGTATTTT	CASSLLAGGVTDTQYF
TRBV27	-	-	TRBJ1-1	TGTGCCAGCAGATCGGCCGGCCCTGAAGCTTTCTTT	CASRSAGPEAFF
TRBV4-2	-	TRBD2	TRBJ2-7	TGTGCCAGCAGCTTAAAGACTAGCGGGAGTACTGAGCAGTACTTC	CASSLKTSGSTEQYF
TRBV19	-	TRBD2	TRBJ2-3	TGTGCCAGTAGTACCCTAGCGGGGGGCCAGGATACGCAGTATTTT	CASSTLAGGQDTQYF
TRBV14	-	TRBD2	TRBJ2-1	TGTGCCAGCAGCCTCTGGGGGGGACATGAGCAGTTCTTC	CASSLWGGHEQFF
TRBV28	-	-	TRBJ1-2	TGTGCCAGCAGCATAGGACGGGGGAGCTATGGCTACACCTTC	CASSIGRGSYGYTF
TRBV6-5	-	-	TRBJ2-5	TGTGCCACCCTTCTCCGGGGTTTGGAGGAGACCCAGTACTTC	CATLLRGLEETQYF
TRBV4-2	-	-	TRBJ2-3	TGTGCCAGCAGCCAAGACTTGGCCTATACTAGCACAGATACGCAGTATTTT	CASSQDLAYTSTDTQYF
TRBV6-6	-	TRBD2	TRBJ2-3	TGTGCCAGCCGGAGCGGGGGGTTTAGCACAGATACGCAGTATTTT	CASRSGGFSTDTQYF
TRBV7-2	-	TRBD1	TRBJ1-1	TGTGCCAGCAGCTTAAGAGGACAGGTGAACACTGAAGCTTTCTTT	CASSLRGQVNTEAFF
TRBV5-4	-	-	TRBJ2-5	TGTGCCAGCAGCGGCGGGGCTTCGGGTGGTAAAGAGACCCAGTACTTC	CASSGGASGGKETQYF
TRBV6-5	-	-	TRBJ1-2	TGTGCCAGCAGTCCACCGGGCTACTTTGATGGCTACACCTTC	CASSPPGYFDGYTF
TRBV5-1	once	-	TRBJ1-5	TGCGCCAGCAGCTTGGAGGGGGTCCAGCCCCAGCATTTT	CASSLEGVQPQHF
TRBV27	-	TRBD1	TRBJ2-3	TGTGCCAGCAGTCCCCCGGACAGGGTCGGAGATACGCAGTATTTT	CASSPPDRVGDTQYF
TRBV6-1	-	TRBD2	TRBJ2-3	TGTGCCAGCAGTGAAGAAGGCGGGAGGGCCCCCACAGATACGCAGTATTTT	CASSEEGGRAPTDTQYF
TRBV27	-	-	TRBJ2-7	TGTGCCAGCAGTTCAGGCAGTACCTACGAGCAGTACTTC	CASSSGSTYEQYF
TRBV7-9	once	TRBD2	TRBJ2-5	TGTGCCAGCAGCTTCCGGACTAGCGGGAGTCGGGAGACCCAGTACTTC	CASSFRTSGSRETQYF
TRBV7-2	-	-	TRBJ2-3	TGTGCCAGCAGCCACCGGTCGGATACGCAGTATTTT	CASSHRSDTQYF
TRBV7-8	-	-	TRBJ2-2	TGTGCCAGCAGCCCCGAGGGGGGCTCCGGGGAGCTGTTTTTT	CASSPEGGSGELFF
TRBV5-6	-	TRBD1	TRBJ1-2	TGTGCCAGCAGCTTCGACAGGGGCATGGGCTATGGCTACACCTTC	CASSFDRGMGYGYTF
TRBV13	-	-	TRBJ2-7	TGTGCCAGCAGCTTAGGCGGGAGCCTCCTAGGTTGGTCCTACGAGCAGTACTTC	CASSLGGSLLGWSYEQYF
TRBV19	-	-	TRBJ2-7	TGTGCCAGTGGCCGGGACACGGACTACTACGAGCAGTACTTC	CASGRDTDYYEQYF
TRBV4-3	-	-	TRBJ2-7	TGCGCCAGCAGCCAAGCCGGGACGGCTTCCTACGAGCAGTACTTC	CASSQAGTASYEQYF
TRBV5-6	-	-	TRBJ1-2	TGTGCCAGCAGCTTGGGGGGTTTTGGCTACACCTTC	CASSLGGFGYTF
TRBV7-7	-	TRBD1	TRBJ2-2	TGTGCTAGCAGCCTTGGGACAGGTTTTGTTACCGGGGAGCTGTTTTTT	CASSLGTGFVTGELFF
TRBV27	few	-	TRBJ1-1	TGTGCCAGCAGGGCGGGTCTGAACACTGAAGCTTTCTTT	CASRAGLNTEAFF
TRBV6-4	-	TRBD1	TRBJ1-5	TGTGCCGTCAAAGGACAGGGGATGGAGCAGCCCCAGCATTTT	CAVKGQGMEQPQHF
TRBV5-8	once	-	TRBJ1-4	TGTGCCAGCAGCTCCTACCAGACAGGAAATGAAAAACTGTTTTTT	CASSSYQTGNEKLFF
TRBV27	-	TRBD2	TRBJ2-5	TGTGCCAGCAGTTGGGGAGGGCCCCCAGAGACCCAGTACTTC	CASSWGGPPETQYF
TRBV2	once	-	TRBJ2-7	TGTGCCAGCAGCACCTACGAGCAGTACTTC	CASSTYEQYF
TRBV7-6	-	-	TRBJ1-1	TGTGCCAGCAGCTTAGAGGCTGGCACTGAAGCTTTCTTT	CASSLEAGTEAFF
TRBV28	once	-	TRBJ1-2	TGTGCCAGCAGTTTAGAGGGCTCCTATGGCTACACCTTC	CASSLEGSYGYTF
TRBV27	-	-	TRBJ2-7	TGTGCCAGCAGTTTGGGCAGCTACGAGCAGTACTTC	CASSLGSYEQYF
TRBV7-9	-	-	TRBJ1-1	TGTGCCAGCGGCGCGTCCGGGAACACTGAAGCTTTCTTT	CASGASGNTEAFF
TRBV28	-	TRBD2	TRBJ2-7	TGTGCCAGCAGGGCCCGATTAGCGGGCGAGAGCTCCTACGAGCAGTACTTC	CASRARLAGESSYEQYF
TRBV7-6	-	TRBD2	TRBJ2-3	TGTGCCAGCAGCTCGAGTACTAGCGGGGCGAGGGATACGCAGTATTTT	CASSSSTSGARDTQYF
TRBV4-3	-	-	TRBJ2-2	TGCGCCAGCAGTACCGGGACGGGGAACACCGGGGAGCTGTTTTTT	CASSTGTGNTGELFF
TRBV4-1	-	-	TRBJ1-2	TGCGCCAGCAGCCAAGAGGGGGGAGTTGGTGGCTACACCTTC	CASSQEGGVGGYTF
TRBV10-1	-	TRBD1	TRBJ1-2	TGCGCCAGCAGTGAATCAGGGGGTATAGGCTACACCTTC	CASSESGGIGYTF
TRBV5-4	-	-	TRBJ2-5	TGTGCCAGCAGCGTCAGGGAAGGGGAGACCCAGTACTTC	CASSVREGETQYF
TRBV7-9	-	TRBD2	TRBJ2-1	TGTGCCAGCAGCCCGGGACTAGCGGGAGGGCGTTTTATGGGTGAGCAGTTCTTC	CASSPGLAGGRFMGEQFF
TRBV9	-	TRBD2	TRBJ2-3	TGTGCCAGCAGCGCCCAATCTAGCGGTAGCACAGATACGCAGTATTTT	CASSAQSSGSTDTQYF
TRBV29-1	once	TRBD1	TRBJ2-7	TGCAGCGTTGAAGACCCCGGGACAGGGAGCTACGAGCAGTACTTC	CSVEDPGTGSYEQYF
TRBV27	-	-	TRBJ2-5	TGTGCCAGCAGACTACAGGGTCTCCAAGAGACCCAGTACTTC	CASRLQGLQETQYF
TRBV27	-	-	TRBJ2-7	TGTGCCAGCAGCTTGACAGATTACGAGCAGTACTTC	CASSLTDYEQYF
TRBV19	-	-	TRBJ2-3	TGTGCCAGTAGAGTCGGGGCCACAGATACGCAGTATTTT	CASRVGATDTQYF
TRBV19	-	TRBD2	TRBJ2-1	TGTGCCAGTAGTATCTCATGGCCTCCGGGACTAGCGGCCAATGAGCAGTTCTTC	CASSISWPPGLAANEQFF
TRBV27	-	TRBD1	TRBJ2-5	TGTGCCAGCAGTGCCGGGACAGGGAGTAGGCAAGAGACCCAGTACTTC	CASSAGTGSRQETQYF
TRBV5-1	once	-	TRBJ1-6	TGCGCCAGCAGCTTGGACATCCTGGGGGAAGGGATGATGGGTTCACCCCTCCACTTT	CASSLDILGEGMMGSPLHF
TRBV6-1	once	-	TRBJ2-6	TGTGCCAGCATGCGTGGGGCCAACGTCCTGACTTTC	CASMRGANVLTF
TRBV9	-	-	TRBJ2-5	TGTGCCAGCAGCGTATGGGACCACGGGGCCCAGTACTTC	CASSVWDHGAQYF